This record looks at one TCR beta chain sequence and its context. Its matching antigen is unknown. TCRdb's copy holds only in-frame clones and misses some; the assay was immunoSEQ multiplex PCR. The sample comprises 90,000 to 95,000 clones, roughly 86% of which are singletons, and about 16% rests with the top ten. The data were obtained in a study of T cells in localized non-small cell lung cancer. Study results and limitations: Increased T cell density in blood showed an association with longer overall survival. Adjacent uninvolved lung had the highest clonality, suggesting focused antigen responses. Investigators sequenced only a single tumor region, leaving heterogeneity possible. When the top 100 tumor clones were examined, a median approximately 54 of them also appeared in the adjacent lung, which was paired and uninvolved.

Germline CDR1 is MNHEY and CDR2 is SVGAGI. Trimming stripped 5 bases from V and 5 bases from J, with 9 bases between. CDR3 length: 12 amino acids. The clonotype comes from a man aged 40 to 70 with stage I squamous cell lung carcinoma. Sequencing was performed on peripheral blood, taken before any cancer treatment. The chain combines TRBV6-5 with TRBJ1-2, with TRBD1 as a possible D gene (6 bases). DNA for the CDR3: TGTGCCAGCAGTATCAGGGGTTATGGCTACACCTTC. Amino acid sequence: CASSIRGYGYTF.